The sequence of this TCR beta chain was determined in a study of T cell changes during pregnancy in multiple sclerosis (dated by TCRdb to about 2019). For the study in its entirety: The study examined how the T cell repertoire changed over the course of pregnancy in women with multiple sclerosis.

Worth noting for this clone: No antigen is known for it. No quality values exist for individual bases; no much larger clone is one base distant.

Receptor libraries were prepared by the immunoSEQ multiplex PCR assay. In its TCRdb copy, this immuneACCESS table keeps in-frame sequences only and misses some clones. Where compared with another copy, unresolved V genes explain less than half of these, and the others have no known cause. The sample table shows around 84,000 clones, and around 94% are seen once. The ten largest make up more than 0.85% of the sample. This material consisted of peripheral blood, taken in the second trimester of pregnancy. This TCR was recovered from a female donor in good health, enrolled as a control in a pregnancy study.

At the DNA level, the sequence is TGTGCCTGGACCCTGGAGTACAGGGAGACTGAAGCTTTCTTT. It specifies CAWTLEYRETEAFF. The chain is made from TRBV30 and TRBJ1-1; tentative D gene TRBD1, with 6 bases matching. The CDR3 starts with the cysteine, ends with the phenylalanine, and has 14 residues. Left in the record is the CDR3 DNA by itself, 42 bases read in frame from the first base. CDR1 and CDR2 were assigned from the germline V gene (reference sequence) as GTSNPN and SVGIG. V gives up 4 bases and J gives up 5 bases, and the segment between their germline ends measures 17 bases.